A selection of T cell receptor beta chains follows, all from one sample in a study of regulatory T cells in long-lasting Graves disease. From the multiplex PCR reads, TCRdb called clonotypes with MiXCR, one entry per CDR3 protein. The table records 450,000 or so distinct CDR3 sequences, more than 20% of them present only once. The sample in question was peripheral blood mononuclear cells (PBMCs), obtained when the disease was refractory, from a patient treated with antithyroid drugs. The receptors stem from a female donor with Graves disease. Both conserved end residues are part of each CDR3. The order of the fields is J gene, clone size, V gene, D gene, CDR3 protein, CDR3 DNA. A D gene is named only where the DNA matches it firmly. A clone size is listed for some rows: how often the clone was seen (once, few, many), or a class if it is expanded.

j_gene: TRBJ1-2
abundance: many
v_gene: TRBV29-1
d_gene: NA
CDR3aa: CSVERAGPGANYGYTF
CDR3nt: TGCAGCGTTGAAAGGGCAGGGCCTGGGGCTAACTATGGCTACACCTTC

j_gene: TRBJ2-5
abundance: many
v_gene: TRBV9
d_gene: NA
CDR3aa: CASSVAGIQETQYF
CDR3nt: TGTGCCAGCAGCGTAGCAGGAATACAAGAGACCCAGTACTTC

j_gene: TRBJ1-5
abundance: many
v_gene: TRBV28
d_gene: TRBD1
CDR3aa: CASSSVVQGSGQGAEQPQHF
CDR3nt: TGTGCCAGCAGCTCAGTGGTCCAAGGATCGGGACAGGGGGCGGAGCAGCCCCAGCATTTT

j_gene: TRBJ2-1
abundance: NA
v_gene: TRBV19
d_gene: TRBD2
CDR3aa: CASSIGGGAYNEQFF
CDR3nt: TGTGCCAGTAGTATAGGGGGGGGTGCCTACAATGAGCAGTTCTTC

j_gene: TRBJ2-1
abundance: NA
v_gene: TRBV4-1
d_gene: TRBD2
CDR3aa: CASSQGTSRPYNEQFF
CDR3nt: TGCGCCAGCAGCCAAGGGACTAGCCGTCCCTACAATGAGCAGTTCTTC

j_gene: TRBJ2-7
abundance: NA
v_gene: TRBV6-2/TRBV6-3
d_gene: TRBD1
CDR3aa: CASKYRDSTYEQYF
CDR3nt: TGTGCCAGCAAATACCGGGACAGCACCTACGAGCAGTACTTC

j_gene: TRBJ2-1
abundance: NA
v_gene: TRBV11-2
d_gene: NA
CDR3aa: CASSSPTRGGEQFF
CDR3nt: TGTGCCAGCAGCTCCCCTACTAGAGGAGGCGAGCAGTTCTTC

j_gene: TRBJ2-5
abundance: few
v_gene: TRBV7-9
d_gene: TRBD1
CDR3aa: CASSLEQGSLETQYF
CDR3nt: TGTGCCAGCAGCTTGGAACAGGGGTCCTTAGAGACCCAGTACTTC

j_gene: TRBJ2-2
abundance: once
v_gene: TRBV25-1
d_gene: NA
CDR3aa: CASSDTFQLFF
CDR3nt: TGTGCCAGCAGTGACACCTTCCAGCTGTTTTTT

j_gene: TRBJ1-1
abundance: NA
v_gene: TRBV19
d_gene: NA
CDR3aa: CASSIGAGWNTEAFF
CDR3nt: TGTGCCAGTAGTATAGGTGCAGGATGGAACACTGAAGCTTTCTTT

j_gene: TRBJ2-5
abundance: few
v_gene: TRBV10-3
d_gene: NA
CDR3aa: CAISDPRGFETQYF
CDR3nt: TGTGCCATCAGTGACCCCAGGGGATTCGAGACCCAGTACTTC

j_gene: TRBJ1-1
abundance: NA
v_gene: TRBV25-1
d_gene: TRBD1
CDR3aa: CASSEQGDWDTEAFF
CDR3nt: TGTGCCAGCAGTGAACAGGGGGATTGGGACACTGAAGCTTTCTTT

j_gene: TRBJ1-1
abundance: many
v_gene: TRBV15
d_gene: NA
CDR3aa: CATTRQENTEAFF
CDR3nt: TGTGCCACCACCCGACAGGAGAACACTGAAGCTTTCTTT

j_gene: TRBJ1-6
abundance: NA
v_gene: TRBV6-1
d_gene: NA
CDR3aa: CASSPRSSYNSPLHF
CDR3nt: TGTGCCAGCAGCCCCAGGAGCTCCTATAATTCACCCCTCCACTTT

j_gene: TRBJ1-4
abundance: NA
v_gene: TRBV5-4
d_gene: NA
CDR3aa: CASSIGTYNEKLFF
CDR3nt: TGTGCCAGCAGCATCGGGACATATAATGAAAAACTGTTTTTT

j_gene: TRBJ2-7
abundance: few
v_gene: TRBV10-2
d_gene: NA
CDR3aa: CASSEYVSYEQYF
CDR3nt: TGCGCCAGCAGTGAATACGTCTCCTACGAGCAGTACTTC

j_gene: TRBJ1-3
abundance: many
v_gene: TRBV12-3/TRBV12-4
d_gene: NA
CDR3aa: CASSLISLAGNTIYF
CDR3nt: TGTGCCAGCAGTTTAATCTCCCTGGCTGGAAACACCATATATTTT

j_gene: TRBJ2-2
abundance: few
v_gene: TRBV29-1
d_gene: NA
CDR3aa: CSVVSGNTGELFF
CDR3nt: TGCAGCGTTGTTAGCGGGAACACCGGGGAGCTGTTTTTT

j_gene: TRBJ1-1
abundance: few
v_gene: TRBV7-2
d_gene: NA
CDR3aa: CASSLVVGRANTEAFF
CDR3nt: TGTGCCAGCAGCTTAGTAGTCGGCAGGGCGAACACTGAAGCTTTCTTT

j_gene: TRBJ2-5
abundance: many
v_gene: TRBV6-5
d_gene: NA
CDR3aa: CASSYELGHRGETQYF
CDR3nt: TGTGCCAGCAGTTACGAGCTAGGCCACCGGGGGGAGACCCAGTACTTC

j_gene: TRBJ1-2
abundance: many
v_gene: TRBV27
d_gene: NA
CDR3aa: CASSFRANYGYTF
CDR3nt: TGTGCCAGCAGTTTCCGGGCTAACTATGGCTACACCTTC

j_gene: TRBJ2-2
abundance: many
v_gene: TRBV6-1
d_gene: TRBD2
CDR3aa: CASKSLAGVYTGELFF
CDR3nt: TGTGCCAGCAAAAGTCTAGCGGGAGTATATACCGGGGAGCTGTTTTTT

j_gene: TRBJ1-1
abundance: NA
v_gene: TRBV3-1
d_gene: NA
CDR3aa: CASSQGDPVNTEAFF
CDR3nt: TGTGCCAGCAGCCAAGGGGACCCGGTGAACACTGAAGCTTTCTTT

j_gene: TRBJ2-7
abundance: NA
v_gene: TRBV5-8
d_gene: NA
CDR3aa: CASSLGRGGGRVEQYF
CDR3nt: TGTGCCAGCAGCTTGGGTCGCGGCGGGGGCCGGGTCGAGCAGTACTTC

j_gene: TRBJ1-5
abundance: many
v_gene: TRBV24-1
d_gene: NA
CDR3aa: CATSGPGDQPQHF
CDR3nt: TGTGCCACCAGTGGCCCGGGAGATCAGCCCCAGCATTTT

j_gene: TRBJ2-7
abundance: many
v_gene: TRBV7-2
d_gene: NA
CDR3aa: CASSLRAGEQYF
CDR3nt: TGTGCCAGCAGCTTACGGGCCGGGGAGCAGTACTTC

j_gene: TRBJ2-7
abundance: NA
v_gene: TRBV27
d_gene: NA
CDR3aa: CASRTWGSSYEQHF
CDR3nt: TGTGCCAGCAGAACCTGGGGATCTTCCTACGAGCAGCACTTC

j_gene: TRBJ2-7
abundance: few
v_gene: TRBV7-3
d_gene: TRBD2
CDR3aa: CASSLASGNYEQYF
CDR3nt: TGTGCCAGCAGCTTAGCTAGCGGGAACTACGAGCAGTACTTC

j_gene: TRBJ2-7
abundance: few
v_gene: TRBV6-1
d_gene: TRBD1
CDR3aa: CASTGTDILSEQYF
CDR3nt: TGTGCCAGCACTGGGACAGATATCCTTTCCGAGCAGTACTTC

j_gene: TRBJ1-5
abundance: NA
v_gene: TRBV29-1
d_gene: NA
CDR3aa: CSVEDLAGQPQHF
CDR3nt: TGCAGCGTTGAAGATCTTGCGGGCCAGCCCCAGCATTTT

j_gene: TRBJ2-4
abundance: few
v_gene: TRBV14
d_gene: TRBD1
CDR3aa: CASSQEPGQGENIQYF
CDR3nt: TGTGCCAGCAGCCAAGAACCCGGACAGGGGGAAAACATTCAGTACTTC

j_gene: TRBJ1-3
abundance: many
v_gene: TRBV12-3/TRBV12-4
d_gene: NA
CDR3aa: CASNRARRGNTIYF
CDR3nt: TGTGCCAGCAACCGAGCTCGGCGCGGAAACACCATATATTTT

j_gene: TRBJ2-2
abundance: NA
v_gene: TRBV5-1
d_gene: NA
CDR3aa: CASSLLTSSNTGELFF
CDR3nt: TGCGCCAGCAGCTTACTTACTAGCTCAAACACCGGGGAGCTGTTTTTT

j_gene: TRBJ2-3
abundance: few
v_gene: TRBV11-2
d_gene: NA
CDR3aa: CASSFPPDTQYF
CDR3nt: TGTGCCAGCAGCTTTCCCCCAGATACGCAGTATTTT

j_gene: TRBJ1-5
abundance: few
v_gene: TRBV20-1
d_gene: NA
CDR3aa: CSANFGGAGGNQPQHF
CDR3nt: TGCAGTGCTAATTTCGGGGGGGCAGGGGGCAATCAGCCCCAGCATTTT

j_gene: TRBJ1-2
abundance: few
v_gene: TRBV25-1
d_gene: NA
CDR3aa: CASSATVGRGNYGYTF
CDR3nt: TGTGCCAGCAGTGCCACAGTCGGGAGAGGTAACTATGGCTACACCTTC

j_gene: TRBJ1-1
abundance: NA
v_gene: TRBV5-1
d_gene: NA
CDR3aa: CASSIGTSAAFF
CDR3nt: TGCGCCAGCAGCATCGGGACCTCGGCAGCTTTCTTT

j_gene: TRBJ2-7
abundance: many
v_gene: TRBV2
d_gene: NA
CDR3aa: CASTPAIYEQYF
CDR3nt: TGTGCCAGCACCCCAGCGATCTACGAGCAGTACTTC

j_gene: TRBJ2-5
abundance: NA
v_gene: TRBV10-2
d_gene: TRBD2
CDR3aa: CASSFTSGSWETQYF
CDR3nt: TGCGCCAGCAGTTTTACTAGCGGGAGTTGGGAGACCCAGTACTTC

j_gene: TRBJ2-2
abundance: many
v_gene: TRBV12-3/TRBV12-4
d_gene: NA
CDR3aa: CASRRVLGLSDGELFF
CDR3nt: TGTGCCAGCAGACGCGTATTGGGGCTTTCGGACGGGGAGCTGTTTTTT

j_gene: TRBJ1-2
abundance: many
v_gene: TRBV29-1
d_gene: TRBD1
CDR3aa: CSVDTGTDGYTF
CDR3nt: TGCAGCGTAGACACAGGGACAGATGGCTACACCTTC